The 10 T cell receptor beta chains given below trace back to one sample, sequenced in a study of CD8+ T cells in alopecia areata (dated by TCRdb to the late 2010s). Libraries came from the immunoSEQ multiplex PCR assay. To provide template for TCR sequencing, every sample had RNA extracted and reverse transcribed into cDNA. TCRdb stores this immuneACCESS table with in-frame sequences only. Part of the clones is absent; in the studies checked, under half of the shortfall reflects unresolved V genes, and no reason is known for the rest. Across this sample there are around 7,300 clones, with about 64% seen only once. About 16% of the sample lies in the top ten. The time point label, read with the paper, signifies: baseline before oral tofacitinib. Lesional scalp punch biopsies and peripheral blood were collected from alopecia areata patients. The material was skin, obtained at week 0. Source of these receptors: a human donor with alopecia areata.

This clone was picked up a small number of times. The J gene is TRBJ1-5, the V gene TRBV6-5; TRBD1 agrees at 7 bases. Germline V gene lookup returns CDR1 MNHEY and CDR2 SVGAGI. This CDR3 is built from 15 residues. V lost 2 bases to trimming and J lost 5 bases; unmatched junction nucleotides: 6. Here the CDR3 DNA reads TGTGCCAGCAGTTACACCTGGACAGGTGATCAGCCCCAGCATTTT. Its translation: CASSYTWTGDQPQHF.

Note on this clone: One end of the junction fails to match germline, which may point to a read error. J is TRBJ1-6 and V is TRBV7-3; D gene uncertain. The germline V gene has CDR1 SGHTA and CDR2 FQGTGA. There are 16 residues in the CDR3. CDR3: CASSLIGPADNSPLHF. CDR3 nucleotides: TGTGCCAGCAGTTTAATCGGTCCGGCGGATAATTCACCCCTCCACTTT.

The V gene is TRBV6-5, the J gene TRBJ1-1, with a tentative D call TRBD1 (5 bases). The germline V gene encodes CDR1 MNHEY and CDR2 SVGAGI. The CDR3 totals 15 residues. Deletions cut 6 bases from V and 4 bases from J, with 18 bases between. The CDR3 DNA sequence: TGTGCCAGCAGCCTCGCCACAGCCGGGGCCACTGAAGCTTTCTTT. It is translated as CASSLATAGATEAFF.

This clone was counted once. The J gene is TRBJ2-1, the V gene TRBV7-3; no clear D gene. This CDR3 has 13 amino acids. Deletions cut 5 bases from V and 0 bases from J, with 5 bases between. Germline loops: CDR1 SGHTA, CDR2 FQGTGA. CDR3 protein: CASSASSYNEQFF. In DNA form, the CDR3 reads TGTGCCAGCAGCGCGAGCTCCTACAATGAGCAGTTCTTC.

This clone was counted a few times. This chain connects TRBV7-3 to TRBJ2-3, with D unclear. Per the germline V gene, CDR1 is SGHTA and CDR2 is FQGTGA. V was shortened by 6 bases and J by 5 bases, with 12 bases between the two germline ends. CDR3 length: 13 amino acids. CDR3 loop: CASSPSPEDTQYF. Here the CDR3 DNA reads TGTGCCAGCAGTCCCTCCCCGGAAGATACGCAGTATTTT.

The chain has TRBV6-1 and TRBJ2-5; no clear D. The CDR3 runs to 13 residues. Trimming left V 3 bases short and J 9 bases short, with 14 bases between. From germline, CDR1 is MNHNS and CDR2 SASEGT. The CDR3 loop is CASSESLPSAQYF. The CDR3 DNA sequence: TGTGCCAGCAGTGAGTCTCTGCCTTCTGCCCAGTACTTC.

The chain is built from TRBV6-1 and TRBJ2-7; TRBD2 agrees at 14 bases. The CDR3 covers 14 residues. Germline CDR1 and CDR2: MNHNS and SASEGT. V was pared by 7 bases and J by 3 bases, with 2 bases of the junction left unmatched. The DNA for the CDR3 is TGTGCCAGCACCGGGACTAGCGGGAGCTACGAGCAGTACTTC. This translates into CASTGTSGSYEQYF.

This chain links TRBV5-4 with TRBJ2-1; a weak D match, TRBD2 (5 bases). The CDR3 contains 13 residues. Germline loops: CDR1 SGHNT, CDR2 YYREEE (reference sequence). V was trimmed by 0 bases and J by 8 bases, leaving 9 bases between them. CDR3 DNA: TGTGCCAGCAGCTTGGAAGAGGGAGATGAGCAGTTCTTC. Amino acid sequence: CASSLEEGDEQFF.

The CDR3 DNA follows: TGTGCCAGTAGTATGGGGGGTCCTAGCGGCCCCCGGGAAGAGCAGTACTTC. It codes for CASSMGGPSGPREEQYF. The rearrangement joins TRBV19 to TRBJ2-7; 7 bases line up with TRBD2. This CDR3 is built from 17 residues. Germline values: CDR1 LNHDA, CDR2 SQIVND (reference sequence). V lost 3 bases, J lost 7 bases, and 18 bases stayed unmatched.

This chain connects TRBV10-3 to TRBJ2-1; 13 bases line up with TRBD2. The CDR3 sequence is 16 residues long. J gave up 2 bases and V 5 bases, and 3 bases lay outside the gene matches. Germline lookup yields CDR1 ENHRY and CDR2 SYGVKD. This CDR3 reads CAISRGLAGAYNEQFF. The CDR3 nucleotides are TGTGCCATCAGTCGAGGACTAGCGGGAGCCTACAATGAGCAGTTCTTC.